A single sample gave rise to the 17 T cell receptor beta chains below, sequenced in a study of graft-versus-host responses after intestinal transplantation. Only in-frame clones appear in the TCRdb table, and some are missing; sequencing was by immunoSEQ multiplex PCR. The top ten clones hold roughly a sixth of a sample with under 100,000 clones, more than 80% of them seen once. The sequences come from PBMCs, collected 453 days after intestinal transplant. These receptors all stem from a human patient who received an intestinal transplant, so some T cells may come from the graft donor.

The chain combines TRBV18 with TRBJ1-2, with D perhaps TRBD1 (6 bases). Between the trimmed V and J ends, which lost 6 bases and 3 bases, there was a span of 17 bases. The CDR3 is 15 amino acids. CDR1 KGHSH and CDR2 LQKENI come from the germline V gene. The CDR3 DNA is TGTGCCAGCTCCCCTCAACAGGGTCGGGACTATGGCTACACCTTC. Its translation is CASSPQQGRDYGYTF.

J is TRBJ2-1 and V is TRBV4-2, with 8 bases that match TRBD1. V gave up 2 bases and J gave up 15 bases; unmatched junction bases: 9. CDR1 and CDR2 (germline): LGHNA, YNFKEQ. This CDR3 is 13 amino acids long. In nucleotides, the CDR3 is TGTGCCAGCAGCCAACTCGCGGACAGGGAGTGGTTCTTC. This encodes CASSQLADREWFF.

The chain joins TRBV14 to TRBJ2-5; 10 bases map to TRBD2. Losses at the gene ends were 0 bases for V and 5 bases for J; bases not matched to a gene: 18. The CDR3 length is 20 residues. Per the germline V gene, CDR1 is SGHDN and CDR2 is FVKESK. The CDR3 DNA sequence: TGTGCCAGCAGCCAAGATCAGGGTCTAGCGGGGGCTACGCCCGGGGAGACCCAGTACTTC. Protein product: CASSQDQGLAGATPGETQYF.

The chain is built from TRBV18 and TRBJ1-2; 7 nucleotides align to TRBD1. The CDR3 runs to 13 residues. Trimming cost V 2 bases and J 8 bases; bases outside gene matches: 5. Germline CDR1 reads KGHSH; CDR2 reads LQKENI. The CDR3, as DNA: TGTGCCAGCTCACCAGACAGGGTCGGGGGCTACACCTTC. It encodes CASSPDRVGGYTF.

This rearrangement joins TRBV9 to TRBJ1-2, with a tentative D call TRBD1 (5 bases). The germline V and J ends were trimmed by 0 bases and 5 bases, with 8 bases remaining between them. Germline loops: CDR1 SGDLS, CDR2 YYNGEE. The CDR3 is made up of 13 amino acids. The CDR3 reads CASSVGEGYGYTF. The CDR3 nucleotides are TGTGCCAGCAGCGTAGGGGAGGGGTATGGCTACACCTTC.

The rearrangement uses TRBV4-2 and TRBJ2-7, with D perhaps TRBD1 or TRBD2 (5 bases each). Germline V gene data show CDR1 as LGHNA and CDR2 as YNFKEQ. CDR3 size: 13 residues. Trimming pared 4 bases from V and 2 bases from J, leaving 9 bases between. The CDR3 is CASSRDPTYEQYF. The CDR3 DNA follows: TGTGCCAGCAGCCGGGACCCGACCTACGAGCAGTACTTC.

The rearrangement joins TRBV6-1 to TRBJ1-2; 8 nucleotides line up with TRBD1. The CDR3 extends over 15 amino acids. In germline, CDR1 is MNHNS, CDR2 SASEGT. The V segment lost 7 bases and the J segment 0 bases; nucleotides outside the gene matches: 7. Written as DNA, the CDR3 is TGTGCCAGCAAGAACGAGGGACAGGCTAACTATGGCTACACCTTC. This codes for CASKNEGQANYGYTF.

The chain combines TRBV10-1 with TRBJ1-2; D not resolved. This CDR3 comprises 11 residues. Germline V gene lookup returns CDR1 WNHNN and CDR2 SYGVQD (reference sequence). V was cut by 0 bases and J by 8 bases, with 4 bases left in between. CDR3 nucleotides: TGCGCCAGCAGTGAGTCGAAGGGCTACACCTTC. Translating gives CASSESKGYTF.

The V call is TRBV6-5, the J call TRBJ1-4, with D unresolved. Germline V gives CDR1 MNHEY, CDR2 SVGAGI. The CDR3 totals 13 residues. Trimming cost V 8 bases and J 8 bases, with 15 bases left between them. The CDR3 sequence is CASRAPQDEKLFF. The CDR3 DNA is TGTGCCAGCCGTGCGCCGCAGGACGAAAAACTGTTTTTT.

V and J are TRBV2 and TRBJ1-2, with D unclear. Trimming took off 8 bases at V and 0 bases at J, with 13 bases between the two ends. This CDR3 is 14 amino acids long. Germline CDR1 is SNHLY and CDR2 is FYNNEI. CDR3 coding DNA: TGTGCCAGCCAGGTCGACGGAGCTAACTATGGCTACACCTTC. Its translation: CASQVDGANYGYTF.

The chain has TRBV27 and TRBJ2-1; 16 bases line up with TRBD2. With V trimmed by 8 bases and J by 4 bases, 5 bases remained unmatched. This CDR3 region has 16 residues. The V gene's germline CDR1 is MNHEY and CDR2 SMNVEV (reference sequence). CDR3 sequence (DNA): TGTGCCAGCGCCGGGACTAGCGGGGGGGCATACAATGAGCAGTTCTTC. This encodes CASAGTSGGAYNEQFF.

The CDR3 is CASSPTVPSEKLFF. CDR3 in DNA: TGTGCCAGCAGCCCGACAGTCCCTAGTGAAAAACTGTTTTTT. The V call is TRBV6-5, the J call TRBJ1-4; tentatively, D is TRBD1 (5 bases). Germline CDR1 MNHEY, CDR2 SVGAGI. This CDR3 region has 14 residues. V was pared by 6 bases and J by 7 bases, with 15 bases between.

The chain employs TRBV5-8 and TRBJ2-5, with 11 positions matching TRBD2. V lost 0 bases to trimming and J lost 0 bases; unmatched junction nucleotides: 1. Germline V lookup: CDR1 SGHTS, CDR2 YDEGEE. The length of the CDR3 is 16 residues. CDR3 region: CASSLGGLADQETQYF. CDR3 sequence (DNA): TGTGCCAGCAGCTTGGGGGGACTAGCGGACCAAGAGACCCAGTACTTC.

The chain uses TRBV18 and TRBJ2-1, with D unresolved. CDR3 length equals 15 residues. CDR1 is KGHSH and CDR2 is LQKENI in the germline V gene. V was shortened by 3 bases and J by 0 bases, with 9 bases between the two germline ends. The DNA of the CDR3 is TGTGCCAGCTCACCGGCCCCGAGCTCCTACAATGAGCAGTTCTTC. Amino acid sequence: CASSPAPSSYNEQFF.

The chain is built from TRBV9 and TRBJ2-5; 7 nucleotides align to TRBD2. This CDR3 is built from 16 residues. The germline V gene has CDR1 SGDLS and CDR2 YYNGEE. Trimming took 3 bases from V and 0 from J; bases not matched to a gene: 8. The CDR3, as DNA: TGTGCCAGCAGCGCGACTCCTCTAGCGGACCAAGAGACCCAGTACTTC. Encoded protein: CASSATPLADQETQYF.

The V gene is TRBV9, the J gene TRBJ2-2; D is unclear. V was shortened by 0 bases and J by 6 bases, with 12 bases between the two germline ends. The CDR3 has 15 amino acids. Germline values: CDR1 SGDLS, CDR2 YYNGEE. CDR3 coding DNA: TGTGCCAGCAGCGTAGAGGTGCAACTGGCCGGGGAGCTGTTTTTT. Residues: CASSVEVQLAGELFF.

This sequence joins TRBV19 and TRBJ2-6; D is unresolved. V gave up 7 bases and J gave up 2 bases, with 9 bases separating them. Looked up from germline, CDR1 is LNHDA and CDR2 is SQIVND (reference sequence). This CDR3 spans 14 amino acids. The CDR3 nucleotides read TGTGCCAGTAATAGGGCTACTGGGGCCAACGTCCTGACTTTC. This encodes CASNRATGANVLTF.